Presented here are 12 T cell receptor beta chains from one specimen sequenced in a study of T cell repertoires in cytomegalovirus infection. What these receptors recognize is not known. TCRdb fed the reads into MiXCR, producing one record per CDR3 protein. The sample contains some 590,000 distinct CDR3 sequences, over 35% of which appear only once. Sequenced material: cultured PBMCs, taken from culture after CMV antigen stimulation. Receptors originate from a human donor in good health (CMV status not recorded). Some clones in this sample may be carry-over from other donors' samples.

This clonotype was detected a few times. The V call is TRBV18, the J call TRBJ2-3; D call uncertain. The length of the CDR3 is 14 residues. Germline values: CDR1 KGHSH, CDR2 LQKENI. Between the trimmed V and J ends, which lost 2 bases and 6 bases, there was a span of 12 bases. CDR3 sequence (DNA): TGTGCCAGCTCACCATTTCCGACGCCGGATACGCAGTATTTT. Protein sequence: CASSPFPTPDTQYF.

The gene calls are TRBV30 and TRBJ2-3, with 7 positions matching TRBD2. Per germline, CDR1 GTSNPN and CDR2 SVGIG (reference sequence). Germline trimming cut 4 bases from V and 4 bases from J; bases unmatched to any gene: 17. The CDR3 loop spans 17 amino acids. The CDR3 coding sequence is TGTGCCTGGACCTGGGGGGGGTCTGCGCGATCGGCAGATACGCAGTATTTT. Its protein is CAWTWGGSARSADTQYF.

This chain uses TRBV7-6 with TRBJ2-4; 8 bases are shared with TRBD1. V gave up 6 bases and J gave up 8 bases; unmatched junction bases: 9. There are 14 residues in the CDR3. The germline V gene encodes CDR1 SGHVS and CDR2 FNYEAQ. CDR3 residues: CASSSGQGWYIQYF. CDR3 in DNA: TGTGCCAGCAGTTCTGGACAGGGTTGGTACATTCAGTACTTC.

The CDR3 DNA is TGCGCCAGCAGTGAACTCCGGACTAGCGGGAGGGGCAATGAGCAGTTCTTC. It yields the protein CASSELRTSGRGNEQFF. The V and J genes are TRBV10-2 and TRBJ2-1; TRBD2 matches 15 bases. V gave up 3 bases and J gave up 6 bases; unmatched junction bases: 6. The CDR3 spans 17 residues. Germline CDR1 is WSHSY and CDR2 is SAAADI.

The chain links TRBV7-2 to TRBJ2-3, with TRBD1 matching 8 bases. This CDR3 comprises 16 residues. Germline V gives CDR1 SGHTA, CDR2 FQGNSA. With 5 bases clipped from V and 4 bases from J, the junction kept 11 bases outside the gene matches. In DNA form, the CDR3 reads TGTGCCAGCAGCCAGCGGACAGGGCTTCCCCCAGATACGCAGTATTTT. Its translation: CASSQRTGLPPDTQYF.

This clonotype was seen more than once but under ten times. The V call is TRBV7-9, the J call TRBJ2-2; TRBD2 aligns across 8 bases. This CDR3 contains 17 residues. The V and J ends lost 6 bases and 6 bases, in that order; junction bases with no gene match: 15. Germline-derived CDR1 and CDR2 are SEHNR and FQNEAQ (reference sequence). The CDR3 loop reads CASRLPGLGHISGELFF. In DNA form, the CDR3 reads TGTGCCAGCAGACTTCCGGGACTAGGTCATATCTCCGGGGAGCTGTTTTTT. Variable domain in full (rest from reference TRBV7-9 and TRBJ2-2): DTGVSQNPRHKITKRGQNVTFRCDPISEHNRLYWYRQTLGQGPEFLTYFQNEAQLEKSRLLSDRFSAERPKGSFSTLEIQRTEQGDSAMYLCASRLPGLGHISGELFFGEGSRLTVL.

This clonotype appeared a few times. The chain recombines TRBV6-6 with TRBJ2-7; tentatively, D is TRBD1 or TRBD2 (6 bases each). The CDR3 loop spans 12 amino acids. The germline CDR1 and CDR2 sequences are MNHNY and SVGAGI (reference sequence). With 6 bases removed from V and 7 bases from J, the gap between germline ends came to 13 bases. For the CDR3, the DNA is TGTGCCAGCAGCCCAAGGAGGGGGGAGCAGTACTTC. Its protein is CASSPRRGEQYF.

The chain carries TRBV12-3 or TRBV12-4 and TRBJ2-7; TRBD2 matches at 8 bases. Trimming removed 0 bases from V and 5 bases from J; junction bases left unmatched: 9. The CDR3 length is 16 residues. The CDR3 reads CASSLANGLAVHEQYF. The CDR3 nucleotides read TGTGCCAGCAGTTTAGCAAACGGACTAGCCGTCCACGAGCAGTACTTC.

About this clonotype itself: The germline gene is not matched at one end of the junction; a read error may be the cause. The chain links TRBV2 to TRBJ2-7; 10 nucleotides line up with TRBD1. Germline CDR1 is SNHLY and CDR2 is FYNNEI. The CDR3 has 15 residues. The CDR3 spells CASSGTGGISYEQYF. CDR3 nucleotide sequence: TGTGCCAGCAGTGGGACAGGGGGAATTTCCTACGAGCAATACTTC.

Ten or more counts support this clonotype. This chain joins TRBV7-8 and TRBJ2-5; D is unclear. The CDR3 is 15 amino acids. The V and J ends lost 1 base and 5 bases respectively, with 14 bases between them. Germline CDR1 SGHVS, CDR2 FQNEAQ. The CDR3 reads CASSLGTPMGETQYF. For the CDR3, the DNA is TGTGCCAGCAGCTTAGGGACCCCGATGGGGGAGACCCAGTACTTC.

In this sample, this clonotype turned up a few times. The chain employs TRBV7-8 and TRBJ1-5; perhaps TRBD1 as D (5 bases). Deletions cut 5 bases from V and 2 bases from J, with 16 bases between. The germline V gene encodes CDR1 SGHVS and CDR2 FQNEAQ. The CDR3 contains 16 residues. CDR3 sequence reads: CASSLRGRAGNQPQHF. As DNA, the CDR3 is TGTGCCAGCAGCCTCCGGGGCAGGGCGGGCAATCAGCCCCAGCATTTT.

This clonotype was counted a few times. The chain couples TRBV5-1 to TRBJ2-2; no clear D gene. Germline loops: CDR1 SGHRS, CDR2 YFSETQ. The germline V and J ends were trimmed by 0 bases and 1 base, with 7 bases remaining between them. The CDR3 has 15 amino acids. CDR3 in DNA: TGCGCCAGCAGCTTGGTTTCCTTGAACACCGGGGAGCTGTTTTTT. Its protein product is CASSLVSLNTGELFF.